The TCR beta chain described here comes from a study of cytomegalovirus exposure and HLA in healthy donors. 60 Vbeta and 13 Jbeta primers were used in PCR. The table came from immunoSEQ multiplex PCR; TCRdb's copy has only in-frame clones and leaves some out. The repertoire holds 170,000 or so clones, with over 75% as singletons. Germline CDR1 SGHTA, CDR2 FQGTGA. This CDR3 comprises 18 residues. Trimming cost V 0 bases and J 0 bases, with 17 bases left between them. The V gene is TRBV7-3, the J gene TRBJ1-1; D possibly corresponds to TRBD1 (5 bases). The receptor was isolated from a woman between 45 and 60 years old in good health and CMV-seropositive. The sequencing input was PBMCs. CDR3 in amino acids: CASSLTPLTVTVNTEAFF. The DNA for the CDR3 is TGTGCCAGCAGCTTAACGCCCCTGACGGTGACAGTGAACACTGAAGCTTTCTTT.